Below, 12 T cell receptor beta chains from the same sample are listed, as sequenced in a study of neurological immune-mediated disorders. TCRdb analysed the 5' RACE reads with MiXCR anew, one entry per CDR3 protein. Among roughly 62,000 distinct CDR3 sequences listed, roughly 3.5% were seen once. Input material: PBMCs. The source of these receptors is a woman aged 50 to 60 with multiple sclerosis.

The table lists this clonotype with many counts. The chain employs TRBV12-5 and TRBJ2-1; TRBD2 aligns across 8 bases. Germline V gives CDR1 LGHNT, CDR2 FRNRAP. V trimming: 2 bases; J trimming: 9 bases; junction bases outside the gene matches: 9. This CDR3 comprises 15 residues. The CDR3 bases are TGTGCTAGTGGTTTGTTAAGCGGGAGTATATCTGAGCAGTTCTTC. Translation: CASGLLSGSISEQFF.

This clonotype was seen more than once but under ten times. This CDR3 is CASSFRTGGIHNEQFF. In nucleotides, the CDR3 is TGTGCCAGCTCATTCCGGACAGGGGGGATACACAATGAGCAGTTCTTC. V usage is TRBV18 and J usage is TRBJ2-1; 10 nucleotides match TRBD1. Per germline, CDR1 KGHSH and CDR2 LQKENI. The CDR3 loop spans 16 amino acids. The V segment lost 5 bases and the J segment 5 bases; nucleotides outside the gene matches: 9.

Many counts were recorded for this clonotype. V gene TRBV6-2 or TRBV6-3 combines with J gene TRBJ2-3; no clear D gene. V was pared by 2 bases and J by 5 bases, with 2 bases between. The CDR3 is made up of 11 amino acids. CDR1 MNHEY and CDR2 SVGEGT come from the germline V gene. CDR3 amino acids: CASSYEDTQYF. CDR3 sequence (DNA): TGTGCCAGCAGTTACGAAGATACGCAGTATTTT.

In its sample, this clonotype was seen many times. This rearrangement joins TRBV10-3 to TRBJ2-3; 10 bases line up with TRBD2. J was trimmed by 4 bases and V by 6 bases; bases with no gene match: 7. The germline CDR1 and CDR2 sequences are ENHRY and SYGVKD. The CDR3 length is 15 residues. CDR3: CAIRVAGGAADTQYF. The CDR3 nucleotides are TGTGCCATCAGGGTAGCGGGAGGAGCAGCAGATACGCAGTATTTT.

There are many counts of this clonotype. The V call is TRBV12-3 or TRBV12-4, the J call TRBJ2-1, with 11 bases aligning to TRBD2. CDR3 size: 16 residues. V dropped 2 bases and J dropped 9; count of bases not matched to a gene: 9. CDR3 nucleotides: TGTGCCAGCAGTTTAATTAGCGGGAGGGCCGGAGGTGAGCAGTTCTTC. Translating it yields CASSLISGRAGGEQFF.

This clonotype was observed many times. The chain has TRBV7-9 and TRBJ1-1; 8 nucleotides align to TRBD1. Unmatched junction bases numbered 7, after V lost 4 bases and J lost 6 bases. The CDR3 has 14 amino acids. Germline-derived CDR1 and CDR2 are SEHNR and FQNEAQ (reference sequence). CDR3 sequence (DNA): TGTGCCAGCAGCTGGAACAGGGGGGAGTCTGAAGCTTTCTTT. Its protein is CASSWNRGESEAFF.

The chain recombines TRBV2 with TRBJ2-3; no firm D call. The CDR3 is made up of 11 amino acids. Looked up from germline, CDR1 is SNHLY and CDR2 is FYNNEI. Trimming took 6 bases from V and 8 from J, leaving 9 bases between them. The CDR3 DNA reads TGTGCCAGCAGCCCCAAGGTTACGCAGTATTTT. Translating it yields CASSPKVTQYF.

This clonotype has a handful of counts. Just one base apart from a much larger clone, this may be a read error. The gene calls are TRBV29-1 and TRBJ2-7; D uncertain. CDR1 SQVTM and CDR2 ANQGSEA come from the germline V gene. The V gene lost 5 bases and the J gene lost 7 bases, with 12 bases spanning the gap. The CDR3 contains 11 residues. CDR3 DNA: TGCAGCGTTCCACAGAGTAAAGAGCAGTACTTC. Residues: CSVPQSKEQYF.

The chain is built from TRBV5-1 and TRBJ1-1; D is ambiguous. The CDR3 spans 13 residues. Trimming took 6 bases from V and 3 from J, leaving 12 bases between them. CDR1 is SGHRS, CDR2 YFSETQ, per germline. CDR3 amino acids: CASIFTGYTEAFF. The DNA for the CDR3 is TGCGCCAGCATCTTTACGGGTTACACTGAAGCTTTCTTT.

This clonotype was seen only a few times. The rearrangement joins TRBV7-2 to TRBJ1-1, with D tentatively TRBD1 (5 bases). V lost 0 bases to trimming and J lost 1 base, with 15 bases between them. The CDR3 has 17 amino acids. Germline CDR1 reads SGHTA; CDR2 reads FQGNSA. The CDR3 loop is CASSLAVGGRGNTEAFF. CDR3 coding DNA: TGTGCCAGCAGCTTAGCGGTGGGGGGACGAGGGAACACTGAAGCTTTCTTT.

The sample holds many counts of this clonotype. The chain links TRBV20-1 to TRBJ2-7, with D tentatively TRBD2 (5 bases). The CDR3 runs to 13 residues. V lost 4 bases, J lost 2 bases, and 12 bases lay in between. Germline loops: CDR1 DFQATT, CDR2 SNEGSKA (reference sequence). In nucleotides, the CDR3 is TGCAGTGCTACTTTTCCGGGAACCTACGAGCAGTACTTC. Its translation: CSATFPGTYEQYF.

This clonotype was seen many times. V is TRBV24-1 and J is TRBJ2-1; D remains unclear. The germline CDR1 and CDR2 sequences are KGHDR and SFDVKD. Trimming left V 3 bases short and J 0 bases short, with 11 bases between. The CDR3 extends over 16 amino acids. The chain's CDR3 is CATSDPRTLSYNEQFF. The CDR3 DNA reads TGTGCCACCAGTGATCCCAGAACTCTCTCCTACAATGAGCAGTTCTTC.